Described below is a single T cell receptor beta chain sequence and its context. Trimming removed 3 bases from V and 5 bases from J, with 22 bases in between. The germline V gene has CDR1 KGHSH and CDR2 LQKENI. The CDR3 extends over 17 amino acids. This specimen belongs to a study of blood T cell repertoires in COVID-19. During active infection, Seattle patients enrolled and were then monitored through disease. TCRdb's copy holds only in-frame clones and misses some; the assay was immunoSEQ multiplex PCR. The sample yields about 160,000 clones, 82% seen once. This receptor was obtained from a woman aged 40 to 50 with COVID-19, enrolled during active disease. The chain combines TRBV18 with TRBJ1-1, with D possibly matching TRBD1 (6 bases). The sample comprised peripheral blood. Here the CDR3 DNA reads TGTGCCAGCTCACCTTCCGTGGGGGCGTCGGGGTCGACTGAAGCTTTCTTT. Protein sequence: CASSPSVGASGSTEAFF. The variable domain in full, completed from reference TRBV18 and TRBJ1-1, reads NAGVMQNPRHLVRRRGQEARLRCSPMKGHSHVYWYRQLPEEGLKFMVYLQKENIIDESGMPKERFSAEFPKEGPSILRIQQVVRGDSAAYFCASSPSVGASGSTEAFFGQGTRLTVV.